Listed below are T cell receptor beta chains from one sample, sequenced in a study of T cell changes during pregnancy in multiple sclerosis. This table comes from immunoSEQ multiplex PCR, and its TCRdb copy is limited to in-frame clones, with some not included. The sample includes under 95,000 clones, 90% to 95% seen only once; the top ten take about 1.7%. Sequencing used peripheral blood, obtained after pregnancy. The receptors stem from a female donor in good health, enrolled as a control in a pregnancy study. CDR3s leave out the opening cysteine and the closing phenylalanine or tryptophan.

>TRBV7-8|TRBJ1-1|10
ASSLAGQTAF
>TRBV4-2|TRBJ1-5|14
ASSQGTGSAEQPQH
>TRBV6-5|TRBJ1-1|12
ASSYLIGGTEAF
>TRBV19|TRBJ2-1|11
ASSMAGVGEQF
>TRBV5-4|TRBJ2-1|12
ASSFDSSYNEQF
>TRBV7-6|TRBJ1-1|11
ASSLATGTEAF
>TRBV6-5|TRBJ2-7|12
ASSYVQRAGEQY
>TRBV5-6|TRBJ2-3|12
ASSSVAGTDTQY
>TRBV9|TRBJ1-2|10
ASSVAGYGYT
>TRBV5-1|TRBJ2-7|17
ASSPRPWASGGGSYEQY
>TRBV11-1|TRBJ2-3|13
ASSPAGSSTDTQY
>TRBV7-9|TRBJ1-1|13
ASSSVDRLNTEAF
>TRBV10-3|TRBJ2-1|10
AAGPTRGEQF
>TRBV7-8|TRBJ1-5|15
ASSLALDRGSHQPQH
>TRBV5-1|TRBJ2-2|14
ASSLASGKSTGELF
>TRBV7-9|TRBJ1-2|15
ASSDLGGPGVDYGYT
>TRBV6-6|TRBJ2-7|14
ASVLTGGQVSNEQY
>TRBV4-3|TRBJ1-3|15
ASSQVVGLSGGNTIY
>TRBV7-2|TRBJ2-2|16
ASSLKFSNRGNTGELF
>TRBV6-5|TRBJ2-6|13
ASSYRGTGANVLT
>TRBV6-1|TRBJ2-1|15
ASSEALRAGGNNEQF
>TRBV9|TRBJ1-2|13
ASSVGTGTNYGYT
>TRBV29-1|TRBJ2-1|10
SVVGLGNEQF
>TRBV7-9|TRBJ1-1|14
ASSLGGTGKNTEAF
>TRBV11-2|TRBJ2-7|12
ASSFGRTSYEQY
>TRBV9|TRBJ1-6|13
ASSAGQSYNSPLH
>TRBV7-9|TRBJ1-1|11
ASSFTGNTEAF
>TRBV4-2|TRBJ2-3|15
ASSTYQGLGGTDTQY
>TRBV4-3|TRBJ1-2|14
ASSQGSAQVAYGYT
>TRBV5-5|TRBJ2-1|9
ASSFGDEQF
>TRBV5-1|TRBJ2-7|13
ASSPGTFNPYEQY
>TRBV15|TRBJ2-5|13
ATSRDRGLRETQY
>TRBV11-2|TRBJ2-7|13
ASSLVIGPTYEQY
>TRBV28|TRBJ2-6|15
ASSYGRRSSGANVLT
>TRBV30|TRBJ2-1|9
ARRGGNEQF
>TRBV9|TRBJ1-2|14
ASSVSGGDLYYGYT
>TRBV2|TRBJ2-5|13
ASSVLAGGPETQY
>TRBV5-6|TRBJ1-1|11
ASSTDTNTEAF
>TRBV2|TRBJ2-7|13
ASSAQGQGNYEQY
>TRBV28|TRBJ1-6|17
ASSSTGTGGFSYNSPLH
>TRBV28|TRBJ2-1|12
ASSSTSGGLEQF
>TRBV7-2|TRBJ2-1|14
ASSQGSGGIRNEQF
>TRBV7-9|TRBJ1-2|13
ASSLPTDRGYGYT
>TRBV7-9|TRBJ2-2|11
ASSEVATGELF
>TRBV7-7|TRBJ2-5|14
ASSAGPLLRQETQY
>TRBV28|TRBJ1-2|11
ASHAGQGFSYT
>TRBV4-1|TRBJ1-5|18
ASSHRIPGQGAVRNQPQH
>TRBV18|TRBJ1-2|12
ASSPTDRPAGYT
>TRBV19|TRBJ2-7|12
ASSIGGTAYEQY
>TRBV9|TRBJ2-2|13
ASSVTGLETGELF
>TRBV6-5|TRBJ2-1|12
ASRGQGDLSEQF
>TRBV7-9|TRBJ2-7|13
ASSLVPGAQSEQY
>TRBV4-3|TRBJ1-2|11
ASSQDRSYGYT
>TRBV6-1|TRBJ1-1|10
ASSEWANEAF
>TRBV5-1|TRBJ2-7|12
ASSLDRGYYEQY
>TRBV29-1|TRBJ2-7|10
SALRDNYEQY
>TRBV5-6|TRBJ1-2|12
ASSLRDRVYGYT
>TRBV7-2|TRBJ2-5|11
ASSSDRGETQY
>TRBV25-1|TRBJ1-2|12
ASSEYSGVYGYT